This TCR beta chain was captured in a study of T cells after posttransplantation cyclophosphamide. Notes on the study in general: Donor CD8+ memory clones often dominated recipient blood repertoires at later times. Skin or GI-infiltrating T cells shared few TRB sequences with blood.

This table comes from immunoSEQ multiplex PCR, and its TCRdb copy is limited to in-frame clones, with some not included. The repertoire has 44,000 or so clones, none seen only once; the ten largest take 2.2%. Germline V CDR1 and CDR2: MNHEY, SVGAGI. CDR3 length equals 14 residues. The V and J ends lost 6 bases and 6 bases respectively, with 16 bases between them. This clone showed up many times. The antigen remains unidentified. The gene calls are TRBV6-5 and TRBJ2-3, with D maybe TRBD2 (6 bases). The sequence derives from a man aged 40-49 years in good health, CMV-negative, and a related stem cell transplant donor. The source material was PBMCs. The chain's CDR3 is CASSLGLRRDTQYF. CDR3 coding DNA: TGTGCCAGCAGCTTGGGACTTCGGAGGGATACGCAGTATTTT.